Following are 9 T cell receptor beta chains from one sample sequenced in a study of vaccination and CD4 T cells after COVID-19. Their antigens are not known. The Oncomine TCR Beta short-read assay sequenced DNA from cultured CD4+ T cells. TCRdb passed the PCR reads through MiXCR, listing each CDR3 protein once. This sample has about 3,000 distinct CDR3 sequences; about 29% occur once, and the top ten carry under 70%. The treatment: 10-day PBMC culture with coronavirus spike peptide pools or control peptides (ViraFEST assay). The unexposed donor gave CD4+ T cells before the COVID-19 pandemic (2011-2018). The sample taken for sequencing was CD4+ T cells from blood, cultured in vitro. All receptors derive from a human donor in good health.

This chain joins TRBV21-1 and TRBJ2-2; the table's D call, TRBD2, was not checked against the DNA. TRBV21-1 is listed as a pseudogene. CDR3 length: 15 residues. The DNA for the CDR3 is TGTGCCAGCTGGAGGGCAGCTTCGAACACCGGGGAGCTGTTTTTT. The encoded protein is CASWRAASNTGELFF.

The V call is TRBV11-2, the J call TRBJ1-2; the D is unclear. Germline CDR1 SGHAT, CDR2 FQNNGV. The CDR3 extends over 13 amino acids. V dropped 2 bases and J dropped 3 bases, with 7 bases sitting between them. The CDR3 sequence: CASSLSGYYGYTF. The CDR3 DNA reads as TGTGCCAGCAGCTTAAGTGGGTACTATGGCTACACCTTC. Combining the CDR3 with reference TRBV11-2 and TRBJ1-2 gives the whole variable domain EAGVAQSPRYKIIEKRQSVAFWCNPISGHATLYWYQQILGQGPKLLIQFQNNGVVDDSQLPKDRFSAERLKGVDSTLKIQPAKLEDSAVYLCASSLSGYYGYTFGSGTRLTVV.

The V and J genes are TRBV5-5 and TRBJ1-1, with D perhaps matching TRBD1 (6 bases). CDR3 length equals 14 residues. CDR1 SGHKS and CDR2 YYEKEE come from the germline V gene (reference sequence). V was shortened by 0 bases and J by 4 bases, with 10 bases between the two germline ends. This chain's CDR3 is CASSLAQGPTEAFF. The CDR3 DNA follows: TGTGCCAGCAGCTTGGCGCAGGGGCCCACTGAAGCTTTCTTT.

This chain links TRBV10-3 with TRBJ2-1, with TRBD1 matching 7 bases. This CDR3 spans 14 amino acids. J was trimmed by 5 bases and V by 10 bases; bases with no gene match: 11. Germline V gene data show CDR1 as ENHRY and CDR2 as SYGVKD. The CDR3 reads CATGRSGQNNEQFF. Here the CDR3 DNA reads TGTGCCACGGGACGATCGGGACAGAACAATGAGCAGTTCTTC.

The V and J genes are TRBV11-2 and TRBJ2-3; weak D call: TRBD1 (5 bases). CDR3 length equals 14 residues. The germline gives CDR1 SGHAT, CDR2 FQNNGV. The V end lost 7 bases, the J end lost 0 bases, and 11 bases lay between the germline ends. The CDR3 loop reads CASTSDRSTDTQYF. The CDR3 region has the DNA TGTGCCAGCACCTCAGACAGAAGCACAGATACGCAGTATTTT.

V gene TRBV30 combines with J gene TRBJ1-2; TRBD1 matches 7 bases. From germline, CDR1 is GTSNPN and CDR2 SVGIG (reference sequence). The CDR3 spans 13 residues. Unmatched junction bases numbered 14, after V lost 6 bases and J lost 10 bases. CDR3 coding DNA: TGTGCCTGTTCCTCAGGACAGGCAGCCCCCTACACCTTC. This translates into CACSSGQAAPYTF.

CDR3 nucleotides: TGCAGTGTCCGAGGTGGGGGGCTCTACAATGAGCAGTTCTTC. It yields the protein CSVRGGGLYNEQFF. This chain connects TRBV20-1 to TRBJ2-1; either TRBD1 or TRBD2 may supply D (6 bases each). Germline CDR1 and CDR2: DFQATT and SNEGSKA (reference sequence). The CDR3 runs to 14 residues. Between the trimmed V and J ends, which lost 7 bases and 3 bases, there was a span of 16 bases.

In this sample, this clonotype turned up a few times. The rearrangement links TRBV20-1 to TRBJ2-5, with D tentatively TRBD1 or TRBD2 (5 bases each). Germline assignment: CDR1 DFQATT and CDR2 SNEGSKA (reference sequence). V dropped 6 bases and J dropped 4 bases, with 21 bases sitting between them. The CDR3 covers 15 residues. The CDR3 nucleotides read TGCAGTGCCATTGATCGGGGCCACAAAAGAGAGACCCAGTACTTC. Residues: CSAIDRGHKRETQYF.

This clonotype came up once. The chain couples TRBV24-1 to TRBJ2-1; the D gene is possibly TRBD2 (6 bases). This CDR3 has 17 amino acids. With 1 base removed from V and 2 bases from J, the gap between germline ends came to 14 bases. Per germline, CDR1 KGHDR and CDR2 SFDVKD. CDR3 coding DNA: TGTGCCACCAGTGATTTCGGCGGGACCAGCGCCTACAATGAGCAGTTCTTC. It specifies CATSDFGGTSAYNEQFF.